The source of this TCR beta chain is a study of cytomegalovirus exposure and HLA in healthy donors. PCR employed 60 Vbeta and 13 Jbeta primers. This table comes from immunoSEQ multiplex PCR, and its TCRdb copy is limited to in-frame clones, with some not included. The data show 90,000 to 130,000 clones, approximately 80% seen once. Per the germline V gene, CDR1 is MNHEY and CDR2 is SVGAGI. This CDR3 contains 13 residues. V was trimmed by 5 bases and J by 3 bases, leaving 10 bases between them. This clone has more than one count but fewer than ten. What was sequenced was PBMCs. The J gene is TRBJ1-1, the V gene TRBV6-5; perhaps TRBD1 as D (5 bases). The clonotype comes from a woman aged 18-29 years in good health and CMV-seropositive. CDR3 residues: CASSPPGHTEAFF. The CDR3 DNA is TGTGCCAGCAGTCCCCCAGGGCACACTGAAGCTTTCTTT.